Listed here are 3 T cell receptor beta chains from one sample, sequenced in a study of blood T cells in healthy people across ages. Primed by a sample-barcoded 5' primer and a J-beta primer mix, a second PCR proceeded for about 6 to 12 cycles. MiXCR was run by TCRdb on the 5' RACE reads, yielding one entry per CDR3 protein. Of about 680,000 distinct CDR3 sequences detected, about half appear once; the ten largest clones hold 30% to 40%. The material sequenced was blood. The receptor set was obtained from a woman aged 55-69 years in good health.

This sequence joins TRBV7-2 and TRBJ2-4; TRBD1 might be the D (5 bases). CDR1 and CDR2 (germline): SGHTA, FQGNSA. Trimming took 1 base from V and 2 from J, leaving 15 bases between them. This CDR3 region has 17 residues. The CDR3 sequence is CASSLGLRAIPKNIQYF. The CDR3 coding sequence is TGTGCCAGCAGCTTAGGGCTCAGGGCCATCCCCAAAAACATTCAGTACTTC.

Turning to this clonotype: One base away lies a much larger clone, so this may be a sequencing read error. V usage is TRBV4-2 and J usage is TRBJ2-7; the match to TRBD1 covers 7 bases. Germline lookup yields CDR1 LGHNA and CDR2 YNFKEQ. V was pared by 2 bases and J by 7 bases, with 5 bases of the junction left unmatched. There are 13 residues in the CDR3. The CDR3 coding sequence is TGTGCCAGCAGCCAACAGGGGGACAATGAGCAGTACTTC. It codes for CASSQQGDNEQYF.

This rearrangement joins TRBV28 to TRBJ1-2; 7 nucleotides agree with TRBD1. Trimming took 8 bases from V and 8 from J; bases not matched to a gene: 11. The CDR3 length is 13 residues. The germline gives CDR1 MDHEN, CDR2 SYDVKM. This CDR3 reads CASGDSSLYGYTF. The CDR3 coding sequence is TGTGCCAGCGGGGACAGCTCATTGTACGGCTACACCTTC.